These 20 T cell receptor beta chains share one sample of origin, sequenced in a study of cytomegalovirus exposure and HLA in healthy donors. Produced via immunoSEQ multiplex PCR; TCRdb's table is partial and in-frame only. This sample yields 90,000 to 130,000 clones, of which roughly 88% are seen a single time; around 3.1% belongs to the top ten. Input material: PBMCs. Every receptor here comes from a woman under 30 in good health and CMV-seronegative.

The rearrangement uses TRBV28 and TRBJ2-5, with 12 nucleotides matching TRBD2. With 2 bases clipped from V and 3 bases from J, the junction kept 1 base outside the gene matches. CDR1 is MDHEN and CDR2 is SYDVKM in the germline V gene. The CDR3 consists of 15 residues. CDR3 nucleotide sequence: TGTGCCAGCAGTTTACGGACTAGCGGGGAAGAGACCCAGTACTTC. It encodes CASSLRTSGEETQYF.

J is TRBJ1-1 and V is TRBV5-6, with 9 positions matching TRBD1. The germline V gene has CDR1 SGHDT and CDR2 YYEEEE. V was pared by 0 bases and J by 10 bases, with 4 bases of the junction left unmatched. CDR3 length equals 13 residues. CDR3 loop: CASSLGDRVGAFF. The CDR3 DNA is TGTGCCAGCAGCTTGGGGGACAGGGTTGGAGCTTTCTTT.

This chain uses TRBV19 with TRBJ1-1; the D is unclear. Trimming shortened V by 5 bases and J by 2 bases, and 9 bases separated the two germline ends. Germline V lookup: CDR1 LNHDA, CDR2 SQIVND (reference sequence). This CDR3 is 13 amino acids long. The CDR3 sequence: CASSEQLNTEAFF. In nucleotides, the CDR3 is TGTGCCAGTAGTGAACAGCTAAACACTGAAGCTTTCTTT.

The chain links TRBV5-1 to TRBJ1-1; tentative D call: TRBD1 (6 bases). There are 15 residues in the CDR3. Germline CDR1 reads SGHRS; CDR2 reads YFSETQ. Trimming shortened V by 2 bases and J by 0 bases, and 11 bases separated the two germline ends. CDR3 amino acids: CASSFETGMNTEAFF. The CDR3 nucleotides read TGCGCCAGCAGCTTCGAGACAGGCATGAACACTGAAGCTTTCTTT.

V gene TRBV18 combines with J gene TRBJ1-3; tentatively, D is TRBD1 (5 bases). Between the trimmed V and J ends, which lost 3 bases and 0 bases, there was a span of 12 bases. The CDR3 extends over 16 amino acids. The germline CDR1 and CDR2 sequences are KGHSH and LQKENI. The CDR3 coding sequence is TGTGCCAGCTCACCCCCCCGACAGCTCTCTGGAAACACCATATATTTT. Its protein product is CASSPPRQLSGNTIYF.

This clone was detected once. This same CDR3 is encoded by further DNA sequences in the sample. The chain links TRBV5-6 to TRBJ2-7; 9 bases match TRBD1. Germline CDR1 SGHDT, CDR2 YYEEEE. The CDR3 covers 14 residues. Trimming at V came to 5 bases and at J to 2 bases, leaving 5 bases not matched to a gene. The CDR3 DNA follows: TGTGCCAGCAGTCTGGGACAGGGTCCCTACGAGCAGTACTTC. Amino acids: CASSLGQGPYEQYF.

This sequence joins TRBV10-2 and TRBJ1-2; D gene ambiguous. Germline assignment: CDR1 WSHSY and CDR2 SAAADI. This CDR3 is 14 amino acids long. Trimming cost V 4 bases and J 0 bases, with 9 bases left between them. The CDR3 protein is CASSGGVSNYGYTF. CDR3 nucleotide sequence: TGCGCCAGCAGTGGAGGCGTATCTAACTATGGCTACACCTTC.

V is TRBV27 and J is TRBJ2-3; TRBD2 aligns across 8 bases. This CDR3 has 14 residues. V lost 8 bases to trimming and J lost 0 bases; unmatched junction nucleotides: 4. Germline V gives CDR1 MNHEY, CDR2 SMNVEV (reference sequence). The chain's CDR3 is CASFSGGSTDTQYF. DNA of the CDR3: TGTGCCAGCTTCTCGGGAGGGAGCACAGATACGCAGTATTTT.

The V gene is TRBV27, the J gene TRBJ2-1; 8 bases agree with TRBD2. This CDR3 has 15 residues. Germline CDR1 MNHEY, CDR2 SMNVEV (reference sequence). V lost 5 bases to trimming and J lost 6 bases; unmatched junction nucleotides: 9. The CDR3 region has the DNA TGTGCCAGCAGTCATCCGGGACTAGTTTCCAATGAGCAGTTCTTC. Amino acid sequence: CASSHPGLVSNEQFF.

The genes are TRBV5-6 and TRBJ1-5, with 9 bases identical to TRBD1. Germline lookup yields CDR1 SGHDT and CDR2 YYEEEE. V shed 4 bases and J 9 bases; nucleotides not matched to a gene: 11. The CDR3 runs to 15 residues. CDR3 in DNA: TGTGCCAGCAGCCGGGACAGGGATACACGTCGGCCCCAGCATTTT. Its translation: CASSRDRDTRRPQHF.

The chain combines TRBV18 with TRBJ2-3; no clear D gene. From germline, CDR1 is KGHSH and CDR2 LQKENI. V lost 4 bases to trimming and J lost 6 bases, with 11 bases between them. The CDR3 has 13 amino acids. CDR3 DNA sequence: TGTGCCAGCTCACTACCTGTCCCTGATACGCAGTATTTT. Translation: CASSLPVPDTQYF.

The V call is TRBV7-6, the J call TRBJ2-7; no reliable D call. Germline CDR1 SGHVS, CDR2 FNYEAQ. This CDR3 contains 13 residues. The ends were cut back, 0 bases at V and 6 bases at J, with 9 bases in the middle. The CDR3 is CASSLALSSEQYF. CDR3 nucleotides: TGTGCCAGCAGCTTAGCGCTTTCCAGCGAGCAGTACTTC. The complete variable domain, with remaining parts taken from reference TRBV7-6 and TRBJ2-7, reads GAGVSQSPRYKVTKRGQDVALRCDPISGHVSLYWYRQALGQGPEFLTYFNYEAQQDKSGLPNDRFSAERPEGSISTLTIQRTEQRDSAMYRCASSLALSSEQYFGPGTRLTVT.

V and J are TRBV6-5 and TRBJ1-1; 9 nucleotides match TRBD1. V shed 6 bases and J 6 bases; nucleotides not matched to a gene: 8. The CDR3 runs 14 residues. CDR1 MNHEY and CDR2 SVGAGI come from the germline V gene. The CDR3 loop reads CASRPDRGAAEAFF. CDR3 coding DNA: TGTGCCAGCAGACCCGACAGGGGGGCGGCTGAAGCTTTCTTT.

This chain uses TRBV27 with TRBJ1-1; weak D call: TRBD1 (5 bases). CDR1 and CDR2 (germline): MNHEY, SMNVEV (reference sequence). CDR3 size: 14 residues. Deletions cut 1 base from V and 4 bases from J, with 10 bases between. Written as DNA, the CDR3 is TGTGCCAGCAGTTTATATTCCAGGGCCACTGAAGCTTTCTTT. Translated: CASSLYSRATEAFF.

The chain links TRBV6-6 to TRBJ1-2; TRBD1 is a possible D gene (6 bases). The V gene lost 5 bases and the J gene lost 4 bases, with 20 bases spanning the gap. The CDR3 consists of 16 residues. From germline, CDR1 is MNHNY and CDR2 SVGAGI (reference sequence). CDR3 amino acids: CASSPPREQGPYGYTF. The CDR3 DNA is TGTGCCAGCAGTCCTCCTCGAGAACAGGGACCCTATGGCTACACCTTC.

The V gene is TRBV9, the J gene TRBJ2-6; D remains ambiguous. Looked up from germline, CDR1 is SGDLS and CDR2 is YYNGEE. The CDR3 loop spans 16 amino acids. Trimming pared 4 bases from V and 3 bases from J, leaving 14 bases between. The CDR3 region has the DNA TGTGCCAGCAGCTCTTCACGGGTAGGTGGGGCCAACGTCCTGACTTTC. It is translated as CASSSSRVGGANVLTF.

The chain carries TRBV30 and TRBJ1-1, with 8 bases identical to TRBD1. CDR3 length equals 13 residues. J was trimmed by 1 base and V by 4 bases; bases with no gene match: 2. Germline CDR1 is GTSNPN and CDR2 is SVGIG (reference sequence). CDR3 loop: CAWKTGANTEAFF. The CDR3 region has the DNA TGTGCCTGGAAGACAGGGGCGAACACTGAAGCTTTCTTT. Supplemented by reference TRBV30 and TRBJ1-1, the full variable domain reads SQTIHQWPATLVQPVGSPLSLECTVEGTSNPNLYWYRQAAGRGLQLLFYSVGIGQISSEVPQNLSASRPQDRQFILSSKKLLLSDSGFYLCAWKTGANTEAFFGQGTRLTVV.

The genes are TRBV9 and TRBJ2-7; 7 bases are a match to TRBD1. The CDR3 totals 15 residues. Germline values: CDR1 SGDLS, CDR2 YYNGEE. The V gene end was trimmed by 3 bases and the J gene end by 7 bases; junction bases not matched to a gene: 13. CDR3 region: CASSERDATRGEQYF. The CDR3 DNA reads as TGTGCCAGCAGCGAGAGGGACGCCACCAGGGGGGAGCAGTACTTC.

The gene calls are TRBV6-1 and TRBJ2-1, with 10 bases aligning to TRBD1. Germline trimming cut 3 bases from V and 8 bases from J; bases unmatched to any gene: 7. Germline-derived CDR1 and CDR2 are MNHNS and SASEGT. The CDR3 is 15 amino acids. The CDR3 spells CASSDRDRGRDEQFF. CDR3 DNA: TGTGCCAGCAGTGACCGGGACAGGGGTCGGGATGAGCAGTTCTTC.

The rearrangement joins TRBV30 to TRBJ2-7, with 9 positions matching TRBD1. V lost 3 bases to trimming and J lost 2 bases; unmatched junction nucleotides: 11. This CDR3 has 16 amino acids. Germline CDR1 is GTSNPN and CDR2 is SVGIG (reference sequence). DNA of the CDR3: TGTGCCTGGAGCCATCCAGGGGGACAGGGCCCCTACGAGCAGTACTTC. This translates into CAWSHPGGQGPYEQYF.